The T cell receptor (beta chain) described here comes from a study of molecular identifiers for immune sequencing clone quantification. Naive CD8 sequencing libraries were generated from approximately 22,000 to 940,000 sorted cells, with 10%, 30% or 50% RNA as input. Naive CD8 T cell sorting was performed on the CD8+CD4-CCR7+CD45RA+ phenotype. Ten or more counts support this clonotype. Its antigen is unidentified. This CDR3 spans 16 amino acids. In TCRdb, the PCR reads were re-called with MiXCR into one record per CDR3 protein. Seen here are 250,000 to 400,000 distinct CDR3 sequences, 20% to 25% observed once, and the top ten hold over 0.7%. General study points: Barcode collisions between identical TCR molecules could shrink estimates of highly expanded clone sizes. Reports indicate spiked Jurkat TCR RNA from one cell could be found among roughly 930,000 naive cells.

The chain has TRBV21-1 and TRBJ2-7; TRBD1 reflects the table's D call only, with no check against the DNA. TRBV21-1 has pseudogene status. The specimen sequenced was naive CD8+ T cells from blood, with Jurkat cell RNA spiked in. Subset here: FACS-sorted CD8+CD4-CCR7+CD45RA+ naive T cells. The TCR was taken from a human donor in good health. Some libraries in this study had Jurkat cell RNA spiked in. Here the CDR3 DNA reads TGTGCCAGCAGCAAAGCGCAGACAGGGGGCTACTACGAGCAGTACTTC. It specifies CASSKAQTGGYYEQYF.